The entry below describes one T cell receptor (beta chain). Antigen specificity is unknown. These data belong to a study of T cell repertoires in cytomegalovirus infection. Study-wide context: TCR beta signatures that were public indicated CMV infection and matching HLA type. Study findings and constraints: There were HLA-C-restricted CMV-specific TCR beta clonotypes dominating the ex vivo response.

TCRdb independently ran MiXCR on the reads; one entry per CDR3 protein. The sample has around 770,000 distinct CDR3 sequences; around 29% are singletons. Between the trimmed V and J ends, which lost 1 base and 7 bases, there was a span of 11 bases. The CDR3 is made up of 14 amino acids. CDR1 MNHEY and CDR2 SMNVEV come from the germline V gene (reference sequence). The specimen comprised cultured CD8+ T cells from PBMCs, sampled from culture after CMV antigen stimulation. V is TRBV27 and J is TRBJ1-5, with a possible D match to TRBD1 (5 bases). This sequence was found in a human donor in good health (CMV status not recorded). Some clones in this sample may be carry-over from other donors' samples. The CDR3 protein is CASSLYRSRQPQHF. The DNA of the CDR3 is TGTGCCAGCAGTTTATACAGGTCCCGCCAGCCCCAGCATTTT.